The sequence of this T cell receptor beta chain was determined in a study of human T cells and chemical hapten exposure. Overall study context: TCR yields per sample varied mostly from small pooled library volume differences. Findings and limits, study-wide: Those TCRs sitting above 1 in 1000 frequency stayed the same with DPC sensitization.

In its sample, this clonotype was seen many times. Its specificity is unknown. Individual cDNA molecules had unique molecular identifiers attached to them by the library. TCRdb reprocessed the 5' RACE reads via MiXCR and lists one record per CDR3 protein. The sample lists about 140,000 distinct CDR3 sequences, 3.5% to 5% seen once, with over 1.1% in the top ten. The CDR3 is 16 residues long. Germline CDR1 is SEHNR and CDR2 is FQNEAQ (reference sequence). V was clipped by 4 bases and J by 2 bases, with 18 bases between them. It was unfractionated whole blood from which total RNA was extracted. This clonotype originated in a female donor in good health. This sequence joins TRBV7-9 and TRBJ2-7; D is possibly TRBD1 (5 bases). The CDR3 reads CASSSPPRQTTYEQYF. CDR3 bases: TGTGCCAGCAGCTCCCCGCCCCGACAGACGACCTACGAGCAGTACTTC.